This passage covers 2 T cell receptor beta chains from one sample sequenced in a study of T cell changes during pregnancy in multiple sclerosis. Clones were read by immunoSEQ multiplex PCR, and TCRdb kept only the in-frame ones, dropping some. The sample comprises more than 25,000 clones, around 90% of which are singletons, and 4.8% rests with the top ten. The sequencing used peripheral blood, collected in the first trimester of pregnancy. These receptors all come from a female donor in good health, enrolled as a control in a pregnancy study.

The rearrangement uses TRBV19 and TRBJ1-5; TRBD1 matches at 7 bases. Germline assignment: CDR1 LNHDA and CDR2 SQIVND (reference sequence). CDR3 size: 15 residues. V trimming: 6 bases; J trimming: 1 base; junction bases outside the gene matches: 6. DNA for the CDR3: TGTGCCAGTAGATTAGACAGGGTGAGCAATCAGCCCCAGCATTTT. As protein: CASRLDRVSNQPQHF.

This chain's CDR3 is CSGLDPGQGPYGYTF. The CDR3 DNA reads TGCAGCGGCCTTGATCCGGGACAGGGCCCCTATGGCTACACCTTC. The V call is TRBV29-1, the J call TRBJ1-2; TRBD1 matches at 9 bases. Germline-derived CDR1 and CDR2 are SQVTM and ANQGSEA. V gave up 7 bases and J gave up 4 bases; unmatched junction bases: 13. The CDR3 length is 15 residues. Based on the CDR3 plus reference TRBV29-1 and TRBJ1-2, the full variable domain is SAVISQKPSRDICQRGTSLTIQCQVDSQVTMMFWYRQQPGQSLTLIATANQGSEATYESGFVIDKFPISRPNLTFSTLTVSNMSPEDSSIYLCSGLDPGQGPYGYTFGSGTRLTVV.